Listed below are T cell receptor beta chains from one sample, sequenced in a study of radiotherapy plus CTLA-4 blockade in lung cancer. Libraries were prepared by immunoSEQ multiplex PCR; TCRdb keeps only in-frame clonotypes and omits some of them. The table records about 84,000 clones, more than 70% of them present only once. The sequenced sample was peripheral blood, obtained from a patient treated with radiotherapy plus ipilimumab. These receptors originate from a human donor with non-small cell lung cancer that progressed on radiotherapy plus ipilimumab. Both conserved end residues are part of each CDR3. The D gene is left open where the match is weak. Clone size, where shown, is once, few, many, or a class for clones that have expanded.

D gene	V gene	J gene	clone size	CDR3 DNA	CDR3 protein
-	TRBV15	TRBJ2-1	-	TGTGCCACCAGCAGAGATTCCCCCCAGCAATTAACCTACAATGAGCAGTTCTTC	CATSRDSPQQLTYNEQFF
TRBD1	TRBV30	TRBJ2-5	-	TGTGCCTGGATGGGACCTGGGACAGGGCAAGAGACCCAGTACTTC	CAWMGPGTGQETQYF
-	TRBV7-9	TRBJ1-5	-	TGTGCCAGCAGCTTAATCCGGGGGCCCCCTAATCAGCCCCAGCATTTT	CASSLIRGPPNQPQHF
TRBD1	TRBV5-1	TRBJ2-7	many	TGCGCCAGCAGGCCCCGGGACAGGGAAGTCGAGCAGTACTTC	CASRPRDREVEQYF
TRBD1	TRBV6-5	TRBJ2-7	-	TGTGCCAGCAGTTTGGGACAGGGTGACGAGCAGTACTTC	CASSLGQGDEQYF
TRBD1	TRBV6-1	TRBJ1-2	-	TGTGCCAGCAGTATACAGGGGGAAGGGCCCTATGGCTACACCTTC	CASSIQGEGPYGYTF
-	TRBV7-9	TRBJ1-1	-	TGTGCCACCCAGTGGGAGACTGAAGCTTTCTTT	CATQWETEAFF
-	TRBV27	TRBJ2-1	-	TGTGCCAGCAGTCCCGACTTCTACAATGAGCAGTTCTTC	CASSPDFYNEQFF
-	TRBV4-1	TRBJ2-5	once	TGCGCCAGCAGCCAAGATCTGGGCAGCCTCGCCCAAGAGACCCAGTACTTC	CASSQDLGSLAQETQYF
-	TRBV7-8	TRBJ2-5	few	TGTGCCAGCAGCTTAGAGGGCTTCTTAGGGGAGACCCAGTACTTC	CASSLEGFLGETQYF
TRBD2	TRBV7-8	TRBJ2-1	-	TGTGCCAGCAGCTTAGCAGCGGGAGGGGTGTTTGAGCAGTTCTTC	CASSLAAGGVFEQFF
-	TRBV4-3	TRBJ2-3	-	TGCGCCAGCAGCCAAGAGGGGGTAACCCCTCTCTCTACGCAGTATTTT	CASSQEGVTPLSTQYF
TRBD1	TRBV5-1	TRBJ2-4	-	TGCGCCAGCAGCTTGGCACAGGGGAATCGGGGCATTCAGTACTTC	CASSLAQGNRGIQYF
-	TRBV6-5	TRBJ1-5	-	TGTGCCAGCACTTTGGGGGGAGGTCAGCCCCAGCATTTT	CASTLGGGQPQHF
TRBD2	TRBV27	TRBJ2-3	-	TGTGCCAGCAGGAGGTTTGGGGGGGGAATTCCTAGCACAGATACGCAGTATTTT	CASRRFGGGIPSTDTQYF
-	TRBV5-8	TRBJ1-5	few	TGTGCCAGCAGCTCGAACGTTAATAGCAATCAGCCCCAGCATTTT	CASSSNVNSNQPQHF
-	TRBV14	TRBJ1-3	few	TGTGCCAGCAGCCAACAAACAGGGTTCGGAAACACCATATATTTT	CASSQQTGFGNTIYF
-	TRBV28	TRBJ2-7	-	TGTGCCAGCAGTTTAGCGGGAAGGCTTATGGAGCAGTACTTC	CASSLAGRLMEQYF
TRBD1	TRBV11-1	TRBJ1-6	-	TGTGCCAGCAGCCCTTCTCGGACAGGTACTTCACCCCTCCACTTT	CASSPSRTGTSPLHF
-	TRBV5-1	TRBJ2-2	-	TGCGCCAGCAGCTGGCCCGGGACCTCGAACACCGGGGAGCTGTTTTTT	CASSWPGTSNTGELFF
-	TRBV14	TRBJ2-3	few	TGTGCCAGCAGCCAACAACGAACTCCCTTGACAGCTACGCAGTATTTT	CASSQQRTPLTATQYF
-	TRBV10-2	TRBJ2-2	-	TGCGCCAGCAGGAGGGGGGCGAACACCGGGGAGCTGTTTTTT	CASRRGANTGELFF
-	TRBV27	TRBJ2-7	-	TGTGCCAGCAGTTTATCCGGCGGCTCCTACGAGCAGTACTTC	CASSLSGGSYEQYF
TRBD1	TRBV28	TRBJ1-3	-	TGTGCCAGCAGTTTGACAGGGGGGAACACCATATATTTT	CASSLTGGNTIYF
-	TRBV6-1	TRBJ2-6	-	TGTGCCAGCAGCGCCCTCGTAGGTTCCAACGTCCTGACTTTC	CASSALVGSNVLTF
TRBD1	TRBV28	TRBJ2-7	-	TGTGCCAGCAGAGGACAGGCATCCTACGAGCAGTACTTC	CASRGQASYEQYF
TRBD1	TRBV4-3	TRBJ1-4	-	TGCGCCAGCGCTCCAGGGGGCGTTGGAGCAACTAATGAAAAACTGTTTTTT	CASAPGGVGATNEKLFF
-	TRBV6-1	TRBJ1-1	-	TGTGCCAGCAGTGGAGGGGGGGTGAGGATCACTGAAGCTTTCTTT	CASSGGGVRITEAFF
-	TRBV18	TRBJ1-2	-	TGTGCCAGCTCACCACTATCGCGGGAGGGCTACACCTTC	CASSPLSREGYTF
-	TRBV6-6	TRBJ2-7	few	TGTGCCAGCAGGGGCAGTGTTTACGAGCAGTACTTC	CASRGSVYEQYF
TRBD2	TRBV9	TRBJ2-1	few	TGTGCCAGCAGCTCTTGGACTAGCCGGGATGAGCAGTTCTTC	CASSSWTSRDEQFF
-	TRBV4-1	TRBJ2-2	-	TGCGCCAGCAGCCAAGAGACCCAAGGGGCGAACACCGGGGAGCTGTTTTTT	CASSQETQGANTGELFF
TRBD1	TRBV28	TRBJ2-1	-	TGTGCCAGCAGTTTATCCCGACAGGGCCCGTTCTTC	CASSLSRQGPFF
-	TRBV18	TRBJ2-6	-	TGTGCCAGCTCACCAACCAGCGTCTCTGGGGCCAACGTCCTGACTTTC	CASSPTSVSGANVLTF
TRBD1	TRBV5-1	TRBJ2-5	-	TGCGCCAGTACGACAGGGGAAGGGCAAGAGACCCAGTACTTC	CASTTGEGQETQYF
-	TRBV29-1	TRBJ2-2	-	TGCAGCGCCCAAAAGGACGGGGAGCTGTTTTTT	CSAQKDGELFF
-	TRBV7-6	TRBJ2-1	medium-sized	TGTGCCAGCAGCCTACTGGGGAGCTCCTACAATGAGCAGTTCTTC	CASSLLGSSYNEQFF
-	TRBV28	TRBJ1-5	-	TGTGCCAGCACCTCCTCCGGGAGGATCCAATCAGCCAAGCATTTT	CASTSSGRIQSAKHF
TRBD2	TRBV7-3	TRBJ2-1	-	TGTGCCAGCAGCTTAGAATTAGGACTAGCGGTCAATGAGCAGTTCTTC	CASSLELGLAVNEQFF
-	TRBV7-6	TRBJ1-6	few	TGTGCCAGCAGCCGAGACAGCTATAATTCACCCCTCCACTTT	CASSRDSYNSPLHF
-	TRBV28	TRBJ2-1	-	TGTGCCAGCAGCCAAGGAGGCCTAGGGCTCTACAATGAGCAGTTCTTC	CASSQGGLGLYNEQFF
-	TRBV6-1	TRBJ1-5	-	TGTGCCAGCAGGACCACAGGGAGGGGCAATCAGCCCCAGCATTTT	CASRTTGRGNQPQHF
-	TRBV5-4	TRBJ1-5	-	TGTGCCAGCAGCTTGTTCGGGGCACAGGGTAATCAGCCCCAGCATTTT	CASSLFGAQGNQPQHF
-	TRBV18	TRBJ2-1	-	TGTGCCAGCTCCCCAGGGGGAGGTTCAAATGAGCAGTTCTTC	CASSPGGGSNEQFF
TRBD2	TRBV7-9	TRBJ2-1	-	TGTGCCAGCAGTGCGACTAGCGGGAGGTTCGATGAGCAGTTCTTC	CASSATSGRFDEQFF
-	TRBV5-1	TRBJ1-4	-	TGCGCCAGCAGCCGAGGAAGCCCGGGTGAAAAACTGTTTTTT	CASSRGSPGEKLFF
TRBD2	TRBV28	TRBJ2-1	-	TGTGCCAGCCGGCAGAGCGGGAGGGATTACAATGAGCAGTTCTTC	CASRQSGRDYNEQFF
-	TRBV7-8	TRBJ2-1	-	TGTGCCAGCAGCTTATTGTCCAGCTCCTACAATGAGCAGTTCTTC	CASSLLSSSYNEQFF
TRBD2	TRBV9	TRBJ2-1	-	TGTGCCAGCAGCGCGGGGGGGAACACTAACAATGAGCAGTTCTTC	CASSAGGNTNNEQFF
-	TRBV20-1	TRBJ2-7	-	TGCAGTGCGGGACGGAGCTACGAGCAGTACTTC	CSAGRSYEQYF
TRBD1	TRBV28	TRBJ1-2	few	TGTGCCAGCAGCCGGGACAGGACCTCCTATGGCTACACCTTC	CASSRDRTSYGYTF
-	TRBV18	TRBJ2-3	-	TGTGCCAGCTCTGCGAGGGATACGCAGTATTTT	CASSARDTQYF
TRBD2	TRBV2	TRBJ2-3	-	TGTGCCAGCAGTGTTCCTAGCGGGAGCGTTAGCACAGATACGCAGTATTTT	CASSVPSGSVSTDTQYF
-	TRBV2	TRBJ2-2	-	TGTGCCAGCAGTGTGATGGCCGGGGAGCTGTTTTTT	CASSVMAGELFF